Each of the 14 T cell receptor beta chains below was sequenced from the same sample in a study of blood T cell repertoires in COVID-19. The table came from immunoSEQ multiplex PCR; TCRdb's copy has only in-frame clones and leaves some out. The data show 18,000 or so clones, 81% seen once. Sequences were obtained from peripheral blood. The receptors were gathered from a man aged 40-50 years with active or convalescent COVID-19.

The CDR3 region has the DNA TGTGCCAGTAGTATAGAAGGTAGGGGATTCGAGCAGTACTTC. It is translated as CASSIEGRGFEQYF. V and J are TRBV19 and TRBJ2-7; TRBD1 might be the D (5 bases). Trimming removed 0 bases at V and 6 bases at J, with 12 bases between. This CDR3 has 14 residues. Germline loops: CDR1 LNHDA, CDR2 SQIVND (reference sequence). The full variable domain, its missing parts supplied by reference TRBV19 and TRBJ2-7, is DGGITQSPKYLFRKEGQNVTLSCEQNLNHDAMYWYRQDPGQGLRLIYYSQIVNDFQKGDIAEGYSVSREKKESFPLTVTSAQKNPTAFYLCASSIEGRGFEQYFGPGTRLTVT.

V usage is TRBV5-5 and J usage is TRBJ2-7; the D gene is possibly TRBD1 (5 bases). Trimming pared 0 bases from V and 1 base from J, leaving 14 bases between. This CDR3 contains 16 residues. The germline gives CDR1 SGHKS, CDR2 YYEKEE (reference sequence). For the CDR3, the DNA is TGTGCCAGCAGCTTGGGTGGGGCCATGAGGTCCTACGAGCAGTACTTC. It specifies CASSLGGAMRSYEQYF.

The chain carries TRBV10-3 and TRBJ1-5, with 12 bases aligning to TRBD1. The CDR3 sequence is 15 residues long. The ends lost 10 bases at V and 7 bases at J; junction bases unmatched: 11. Germline values: CDR1 ENHRY, CDR2 SYGVKD. CDR3 protein: CASEPGQGARQPQHF. The CDR3, as DNA: TGTGCCAGCGAACCGGGACAGGGGGCTCGGCAGCCCCAGCATTTT.

This clone was recorded only once. The chain joins TRBV12-5 to TRBJ1-5; 8 nucleotides match TRBD1. CDR3 length equals 13 residues. V dropped 6 bases and J dropped 6; count of bases not matched to a gene: 4. Germline V gene lookup returns CDR1 LGHNT and CDR2 FRNRAP. The CDR3 DNA reads as TGTGCTAGTGGCCCGACAGGGGCTCAGCCCCAGCATTTT. Its translation is CASGPTGAQPQHF.

The CDR3 here is CASSSGQGAYEQYF. In DNA, the CDR3 is TGCGCCAGCAGCTCGGGACAGGGGGCGTACGAGCAGTACTTC. The chain combines TRBV5-1 with TRBJ2-7, with 12 bases lining up with TRBD1. Germline V lookup: CDR1 SGHRS, CDR2 YFSETQ. This CDR3 has 14 residues. J gave up 4 bases and V 3 bases, and 2 bases lay outside the gene matches.

The CDR3 reads CSASRGGGTHGYTF. The CDR3 DNA is TGCAGTGCTAGTAGGGGGGGAGGGACTCATGGCTACACCTTC. The chain combines TRBV20-1 with TRBJ1-2, with a weak D call TRBD1 (6 bases). The CDR3 extends over 14 amino acids. Trimming removed 3 bases from V and 6 bases from J, with 17 bases in between. Germline CDR1 DFQATT, CDR2 SNEGSKA (reference sequence).

J is TRBJ2-1 and V is TRBV6-5; 16 bases align to TRBD2. The CDR3 is made up of 15 amino acids. CDR1 MNHEY and CDR2 SVGAGI come from the germline V gene. With V trimmed by 6 bases and J by 11 bases, 7 bases remained unmatched. CDR3 amino acids: CASSLTGLAGGQQFF. CDR3 nucleotides: TGTGCCAGCAGCCTAACGGGACTAGCGGGGGGGCAGCAGTTCTTC.

This sequence joins TRBV10-2 and TRBJ1-4; perhaps TRBD1 as D (6 bases). Germline V lookup: CDR1 WSHSY, CDR2 SAAADI. V was clipped by 7 bases and J by 8 bases, with 17 bases between them. CDR3 length equals 14 residues. The CDR3 sequence is CASTEGTMGEKLFF. The CDR3 nucleotides are TGCGCCAGCACCGAAGGGACAATGGGAGAAAAACTGTTTTTT.

The V call is TRBV4-3, the J call TRBJ2-7; TRBD1 agrees at 8 bases. With 2 bases clipped from V and 4 bases from J, the junction kept 4 bases outside the gene matches. Germline V gives CDR1 LGHNA, CDR2 YSLEER. CDR3 length: 14 amino acids. The CDR3: CASSQLGQGYEQYF. The CDR3 nucleotides read TGCGCCAGCAGCCAACTAGGACAGGGTTACGAGCAGTACTTC.

To note about this clone: Additional DNA sequences in this sample encode the identical CDR3. This chain connects TRBV6-2 or TRBV6-3 to TRBJ1-2, with 9 positions matching TRBD1. J gave up 4 bases and V 4 bases, and 4 bases lay outside the gene matches. This CDR3 has 14 amino acids. Looked up from germline, CDR1 is MNHEY and CDR2 is SVGEGT. The CDR3 DNA reads TGTGCCAGCAGTTCGACAGGGGGTGGCTATGGCTACACCTTC. The encoded protein is CASSSTGGGYGYTF.

This clone has a handful of counts. This sequence joins TRBV10-3 and TRBJ2-7; 11 bases fit TRBD1. J lost 1 base, V lost 6 bases, and 8 bases had no gene match. The germline V gene has CDR1 ENHRY and CDR2 SYGVKD. CDR3 length: 16 amino acids. The chain's CDR3 is CAIRGTGGRGSYEQYF. For the CDR3, the DNA is TGTGCCATCAGGGGGACAGGGGGTAGGGGTTCCTACGAGCAGTACTTC.

This clone was counted a single time. This chain links TRBV5-8 with TRBJ2-1, with a possible D match to TRBD1 (6 bases). The CDR3 has 15 residues. Trimming removed 4 bases from V and 0 bases from J, with 11 bases in between. Germline values: CDR1 SGHTS, CDR2 YDEGEE. In DNA, the CDR3 is TGTGCCAGCAGCATGGGACACATCTCCTACAATGAGCAGTTCTTC. Protein product: CASSMGHISYNEQFF.

This clone was detected once. The gene calls are TRBV25-1 and TRBJ2-7, with D tentatively TRBD1 (5 bases). There are 11 residues in the CDR3. Trimming took off 5 bases at V and 10 bases at J, with 12 bases between the two ends. Germline CDR1 is MGHDK and CDR2 is SYGVNS. The CDR3 DNA is TGTGCCAGCAGTTCATCAGACAGACAGTACTTC. Its protein is CASSSSDRQYF.

About this clone itself: Other DNA variants within this sample encode the same CDR3. The chain is built from TRBV28 and TRBJ1-2, with D possibly matching TRBD1 (6 bases). CDR1 MDHEN and CDR2 SYDVKM come from the germline V gene. The V end lost 6 bases, the J end lost 2 bases, and 10 bases lay between the germline ends. This CDR3 region has 13 residues. The CDR3 sequence: CASRPGQNYGYTF. In nucleotides, the CDR3 is TGTGCCAGCAGACCCGGACAGAACTATGGCTACACCTTC.